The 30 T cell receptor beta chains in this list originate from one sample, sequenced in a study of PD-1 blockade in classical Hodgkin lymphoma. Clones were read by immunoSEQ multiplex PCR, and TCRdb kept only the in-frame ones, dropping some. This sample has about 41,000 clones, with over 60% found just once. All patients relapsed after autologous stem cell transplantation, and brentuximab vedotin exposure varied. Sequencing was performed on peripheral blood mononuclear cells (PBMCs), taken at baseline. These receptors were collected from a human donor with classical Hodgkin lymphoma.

The CDR3 loop is CASSVLSDRWTEAFF. The CDR3 region has the DNA TGTGCCAGCAGCGTATTGTCTGATCGCTGGACTGAAGCTTTCTTT. V usage is TRBV9 and J usage is TRBJ1-1; D unresolved. Germline V gene lookup returns CDR1 SGDLS and CDR2 YYNGEE. This CDR3 spans 15 amino acids. V dropped 1 base and J dropped 5 bases, with 15 bases sitting between them.

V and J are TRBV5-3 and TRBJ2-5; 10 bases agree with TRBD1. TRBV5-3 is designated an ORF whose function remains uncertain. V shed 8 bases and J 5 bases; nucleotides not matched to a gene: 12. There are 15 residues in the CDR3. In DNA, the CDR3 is TGTGCCAGCAGCGCGGGACAGGGGTTGGGGGAGACCCAGTACTTC. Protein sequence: CASSAGQGLGETQYF.

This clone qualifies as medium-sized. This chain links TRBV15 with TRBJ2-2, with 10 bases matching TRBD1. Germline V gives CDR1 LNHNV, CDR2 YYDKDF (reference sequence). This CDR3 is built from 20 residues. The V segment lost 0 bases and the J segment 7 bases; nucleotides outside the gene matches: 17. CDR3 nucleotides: TGTGCCACCAGCAGAGAGCGATCGGCCCCGGGACAGGGGTTAGGCGGGGAGCTGTTTTTT. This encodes CATSRERSAPGQGLGGELFF.

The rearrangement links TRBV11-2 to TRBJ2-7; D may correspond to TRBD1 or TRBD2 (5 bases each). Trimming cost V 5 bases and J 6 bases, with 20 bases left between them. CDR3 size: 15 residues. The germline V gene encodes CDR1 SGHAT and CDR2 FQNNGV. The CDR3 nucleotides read TGTGCCAGCAGCCCCAGACTGAGGGACGAGGGCGAGCAGTACTTC. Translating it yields CASSPRLRDEGEQYF.

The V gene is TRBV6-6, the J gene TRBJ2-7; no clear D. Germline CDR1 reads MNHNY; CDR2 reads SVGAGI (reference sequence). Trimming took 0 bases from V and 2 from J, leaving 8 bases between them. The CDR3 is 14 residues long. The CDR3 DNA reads TGTGCCAGCAGTTACTCGGACGGAGCCTACGAGCAGTACTTC. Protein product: CASSYSDGAYEQYF.

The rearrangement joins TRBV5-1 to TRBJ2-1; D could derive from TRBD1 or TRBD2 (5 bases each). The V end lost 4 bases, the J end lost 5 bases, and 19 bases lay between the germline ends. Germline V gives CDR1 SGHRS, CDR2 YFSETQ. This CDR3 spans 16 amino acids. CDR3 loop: CASSLTTRDAHNEQFF. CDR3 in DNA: TGCGCCAGCAGCCTGACTACACGGGACGCCCACAATGAGCAGTTCTTC.

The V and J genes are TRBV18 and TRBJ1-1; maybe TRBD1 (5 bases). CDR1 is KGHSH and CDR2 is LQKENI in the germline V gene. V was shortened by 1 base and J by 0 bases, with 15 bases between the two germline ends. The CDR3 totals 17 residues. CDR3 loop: CASSPLPTQGMNTEAFF. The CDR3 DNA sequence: TGTGCCAGCTCACCACTCCCCACCCAGGGAATGAACACTGAAGCTTTCTTT.

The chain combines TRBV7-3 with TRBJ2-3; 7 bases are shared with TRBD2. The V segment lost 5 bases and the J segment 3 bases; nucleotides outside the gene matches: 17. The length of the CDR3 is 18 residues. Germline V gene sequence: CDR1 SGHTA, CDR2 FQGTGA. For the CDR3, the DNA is TGTGCCAGCAGCGACCGCCCCAATAGCGGGTCTTGGACAGATACGCAGTATTTT. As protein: CASSDRPNSGSWTDTQYF.

CDR3: CASSRTGAIIEAFF. Here the CDR3 DNA reads TGTGCCAGCAGCCGGACAGGAGCTATCATTGAAGCTTTCTTT. The chain uses TRBV6-5 and TRBJ1-1, with 7 bases matching TRBD1. The germline CDR1 and CDR2 sequences are MNHEY and SVGAGI. CDR3 length equals 14 residues. Trimming at V came to 6 bases and at J to 7 bases, leaving 11 bases not matched to a gene.

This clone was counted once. The DNA for the CDR3 is TGTGCCAGCAGCTTGAGGCTGGGAGCTTTCTTT. Translating it yields CASSLRLGAFF. The J gene is TRBJ1-1, the V gene TRBV11-2, with D unresolved. The ends were cut back, 3 bases at V and 10 bases at J, with 9 bases in the middle. CDR1 and CDR2 (germline): SGHAT, FQNNGV. This CDR3 spans 11 amino acids.

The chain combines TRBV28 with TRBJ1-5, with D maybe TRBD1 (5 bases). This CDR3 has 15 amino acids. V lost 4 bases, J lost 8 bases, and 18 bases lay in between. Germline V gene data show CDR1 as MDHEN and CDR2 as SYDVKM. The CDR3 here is CASSSPDSQVEPQHF. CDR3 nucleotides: TGTGCCAGCAGTTCACCCGACAGCCAGGTGGAGCCCCAGCATTTT. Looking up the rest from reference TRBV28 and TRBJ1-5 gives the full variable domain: DVKVTQSSRYLVKRTGEKVFLECVQDMDHENMFWYRQDPGLGLRLIYFSYDVKMKEKGDIPEGYSVSREKKERFSLILESASTNQTSMYLCASSSPDSQVEPQHFGDGTRLSIL.

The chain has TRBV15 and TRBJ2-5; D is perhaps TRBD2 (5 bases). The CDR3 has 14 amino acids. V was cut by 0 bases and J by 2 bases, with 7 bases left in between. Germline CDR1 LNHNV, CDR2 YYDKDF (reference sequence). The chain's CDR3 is CATSRDRLQETQYF. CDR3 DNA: TGTGCCACCAGCAGAGATCGACTACAAGAGACCCAGTACTTC.

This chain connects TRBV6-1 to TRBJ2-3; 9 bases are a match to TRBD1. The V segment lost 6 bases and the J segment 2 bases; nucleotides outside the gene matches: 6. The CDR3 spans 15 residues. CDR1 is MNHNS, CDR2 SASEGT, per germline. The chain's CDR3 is CASRMGQGYTDTQYF. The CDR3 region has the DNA TGTGCCAGCAGGATGGGACAGGGATACACAGATACGCAGTATTTT.

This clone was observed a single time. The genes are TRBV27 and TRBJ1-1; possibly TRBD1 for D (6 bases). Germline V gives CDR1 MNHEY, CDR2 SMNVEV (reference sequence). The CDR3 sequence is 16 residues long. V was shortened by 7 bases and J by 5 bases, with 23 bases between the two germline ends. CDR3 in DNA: TGTGCCAGCAATTGGGGTTTTGGGGGCCGGATGACTGAAGCTTTCTTT. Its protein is CASNWGFGGRMTEAFF.

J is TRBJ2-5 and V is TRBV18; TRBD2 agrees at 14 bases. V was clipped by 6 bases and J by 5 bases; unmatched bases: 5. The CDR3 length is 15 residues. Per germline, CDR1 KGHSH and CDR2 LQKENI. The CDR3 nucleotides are TGTGCCAGCTCCGGACTAGCGGGAGGTGGGGAGACCCAGTACTTC. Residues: CASSGLAGGGETQYF.

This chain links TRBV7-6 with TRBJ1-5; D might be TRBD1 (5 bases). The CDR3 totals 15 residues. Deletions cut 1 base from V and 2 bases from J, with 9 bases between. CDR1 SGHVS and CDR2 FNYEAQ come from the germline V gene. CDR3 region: CASSLGGGGNQPQHF. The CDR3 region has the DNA TGTGCCAGCAGCTTAGGGGGGGGTGGCAATCAGCCCCAGCATTTT.

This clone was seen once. CDR3 sequence (DNA): TGTGCCAGCAGCTTTCCCAGTTCAACTAATGAAAAACTGTTTTTT. Translation gives CASSFPSSTNEKLFF. The rearrangement links TRBV7-9 to TRBJ1-4; no reliable D call. Germline V gene sequence: CDR1 SEHNR, CDR2 FQNEAQ (reference sequence). The ends were cut back, 3 bases at V and 0 bases at J, with 8 bases in the middle. The CDR3 length is 15 residues. Full variable domain (outside the CDR3, taken from reference TRBV7-9 and TRBJ1-4): DTGVSQNPRHKITKRGQNVTFRCDPISEHNRLYWYRQTLGQGPEFLTYFQNEAQLEKSRLLSDRFSAERPKGSFSTLEIQRTEQGDSAMYLCASSFPSSTNEKLFFGSGTQLSVL.

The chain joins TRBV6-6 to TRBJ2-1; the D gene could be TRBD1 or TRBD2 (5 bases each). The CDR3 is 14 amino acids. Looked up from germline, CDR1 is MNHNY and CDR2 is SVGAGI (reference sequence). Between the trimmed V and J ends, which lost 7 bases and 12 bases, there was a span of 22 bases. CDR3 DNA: TGTGCCAGCAAAGGCCGGGGCCAAACCCCGGTGCAGTTCTTC. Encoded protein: CASKGRGQTPVQFF.

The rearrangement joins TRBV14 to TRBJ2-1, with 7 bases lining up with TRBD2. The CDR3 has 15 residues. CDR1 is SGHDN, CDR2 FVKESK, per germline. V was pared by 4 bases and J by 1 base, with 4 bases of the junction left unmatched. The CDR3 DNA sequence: TGTGCCAGCAGCCCCTGGGGGGGTTCCTACAATGAGCAGTTCTTC. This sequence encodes CASSPWGGSYNEQFF. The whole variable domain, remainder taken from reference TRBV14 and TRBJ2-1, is EAGVTQFPSHSVIEKGQTVTLRCDPISGHDNLYWYRRVMGKEIKFLLHFVKESKQDESGMPNNRFLAERTGGTYSTLKVQPAELEDSGVYFCASSPWGGSYNEQFFGPGTRLTVL.

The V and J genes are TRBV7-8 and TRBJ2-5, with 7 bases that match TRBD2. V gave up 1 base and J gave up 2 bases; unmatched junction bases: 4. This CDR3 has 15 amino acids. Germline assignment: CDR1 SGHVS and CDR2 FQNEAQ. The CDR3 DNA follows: TGTGCCAGCAGCTTAGGGGGGGGAGCACAAGAGACCCAGTACTTC. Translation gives CASSLGGGAQETQYF.

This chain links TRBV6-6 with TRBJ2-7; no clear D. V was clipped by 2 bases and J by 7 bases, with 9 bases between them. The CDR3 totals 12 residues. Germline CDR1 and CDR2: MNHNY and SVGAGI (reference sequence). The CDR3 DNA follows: TGTGCCAGCAGTTACGGCGATTGGGAGCAGTACTTC. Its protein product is CASSYGDWEQYF.

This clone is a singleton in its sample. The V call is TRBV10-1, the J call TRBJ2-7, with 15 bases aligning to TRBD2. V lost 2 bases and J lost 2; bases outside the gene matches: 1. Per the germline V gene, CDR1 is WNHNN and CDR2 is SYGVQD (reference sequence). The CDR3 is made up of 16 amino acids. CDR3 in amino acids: CASSEGLAGGPYEQYF. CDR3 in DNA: TGCGCCAGCAGTGAGGGACTAGCGGGAGGGCCCTACGAGCAGTACTTC.

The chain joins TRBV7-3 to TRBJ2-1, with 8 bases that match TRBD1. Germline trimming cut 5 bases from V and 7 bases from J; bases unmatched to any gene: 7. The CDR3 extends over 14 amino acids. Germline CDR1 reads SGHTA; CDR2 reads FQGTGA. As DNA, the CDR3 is TGTGCCAGCAGCGCCCAGGGGGCTGGAAATGAGCAGTTCTTC. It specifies CASSAQGAGNEQFF. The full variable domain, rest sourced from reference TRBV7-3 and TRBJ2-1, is GAGVSQTPSNKVTEKGKYVELRCDPISGHTALYWYRQSLGQGPEFLIYFQGTGAADDSGLPNDRFFAVRPEGSVSTLKIQRTERGDSAVYLCASSAQGAGNEQFFGPGTRLTVL.

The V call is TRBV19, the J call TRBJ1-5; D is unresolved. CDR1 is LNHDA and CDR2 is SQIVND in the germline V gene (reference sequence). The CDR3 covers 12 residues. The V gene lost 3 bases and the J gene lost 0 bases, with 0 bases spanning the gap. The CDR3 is CASSISNQPQHF. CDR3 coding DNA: TGTGCCAGTAGTATTAGCAATCAGCCCCAGCATTTT.

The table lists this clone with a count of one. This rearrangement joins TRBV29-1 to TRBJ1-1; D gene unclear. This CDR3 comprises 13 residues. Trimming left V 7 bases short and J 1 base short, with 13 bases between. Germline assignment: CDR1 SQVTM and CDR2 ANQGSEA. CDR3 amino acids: CSATQAQNTEAFF. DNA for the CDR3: TGCAGCGCGACCCAGGCTCAGAACACTGAAGCTTTCTTT.

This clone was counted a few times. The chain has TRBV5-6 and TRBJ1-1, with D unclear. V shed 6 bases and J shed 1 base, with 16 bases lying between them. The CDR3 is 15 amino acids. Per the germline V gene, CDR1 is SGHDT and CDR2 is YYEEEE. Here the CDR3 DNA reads TGTGCCAGCACCATATGGTGGTTCAGGAACACTGAAGCTTTCTTT. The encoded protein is CASTIWWFRNTEAFF.

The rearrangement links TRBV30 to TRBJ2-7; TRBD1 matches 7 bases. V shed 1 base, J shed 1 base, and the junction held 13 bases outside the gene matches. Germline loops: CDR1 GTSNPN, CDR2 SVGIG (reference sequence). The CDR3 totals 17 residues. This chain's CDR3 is CAWSGGQSRQGSYEQYF. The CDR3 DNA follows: TGTGCCTGGAGTGGGGGCCAGTCTAGACAGGGATCCTACGAGCAGTACTTC.

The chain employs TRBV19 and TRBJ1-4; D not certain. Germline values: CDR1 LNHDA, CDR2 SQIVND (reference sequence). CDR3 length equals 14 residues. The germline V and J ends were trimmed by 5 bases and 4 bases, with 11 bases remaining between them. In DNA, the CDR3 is TGTGCCAGTAGTTATGGACGGGATAATGAAAAACTGTTTTTT. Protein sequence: CASSYGRDNEKLFF.

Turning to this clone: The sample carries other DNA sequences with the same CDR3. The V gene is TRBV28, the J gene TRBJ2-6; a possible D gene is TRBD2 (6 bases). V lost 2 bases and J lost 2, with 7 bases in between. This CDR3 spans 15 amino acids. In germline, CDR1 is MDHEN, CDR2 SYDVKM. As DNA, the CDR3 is TGTGCCAGCAGTTTAGGCGGGACTGGGGCCAACGTCCTGACTTTC. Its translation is CASSLGGTGANVLTF.

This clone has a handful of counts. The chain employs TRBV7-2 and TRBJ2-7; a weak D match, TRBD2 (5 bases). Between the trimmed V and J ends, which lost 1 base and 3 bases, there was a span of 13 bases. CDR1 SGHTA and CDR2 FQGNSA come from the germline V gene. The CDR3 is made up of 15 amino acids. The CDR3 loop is CASSLVVSEVYEQYF. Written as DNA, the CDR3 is TGTGCCAGCAGCTTAGTAGTTAGCGAGGTCTACGAGCAGTACTTC.